The clone carrying this T cell receptor beta chain was recorded once. Other DNA sequences within the sample encode an identical CDR3. This record comes from a study of T cell changes during pregnancy in multiple sclerosis. Libraries were prepared by immunoSEQ multiplex PCR; TCRdb keeps only in-frame clonotypes and omits some of them. The sample lists fewer than 85,000 clones, 80% to 95% seen once, with 2.8% in the top ten. Specimen: peripheral blood, collected in the third trimester of pregnancy. The source of this sequence is a female donor in good health, enrolled as a control in a pregnancy study.

In DNA form, the CDR3 reads TGTGCCAGCAGCTTCAGTGGCTCTGGAAACACCATATATTTT. This encodes CASSFSGSGNTIYF. V is TRBV13 and J is TRBJ1-3; D call uncertain. The length of the CDR3 is 14 residues. The germline gives CDR1 PRHDT, CDR2 FYEKMQ (reference sequence). With 3 bases removed from V and 0 bases from J, the gap between germline ends came to 6 bases. The full variable domain, completed using reference TRBV13 and TRBJ1-3, is AAGVIQSPRHLIKEKRETATLKCYPIPRHDTVYWYQQGPGQDPQFLISFYEKMQSDKGSIPDRFSAQQFSDYHSELNMSSLELGDSALYFCASSFSGSGNTIYFGEGSWLTVV.